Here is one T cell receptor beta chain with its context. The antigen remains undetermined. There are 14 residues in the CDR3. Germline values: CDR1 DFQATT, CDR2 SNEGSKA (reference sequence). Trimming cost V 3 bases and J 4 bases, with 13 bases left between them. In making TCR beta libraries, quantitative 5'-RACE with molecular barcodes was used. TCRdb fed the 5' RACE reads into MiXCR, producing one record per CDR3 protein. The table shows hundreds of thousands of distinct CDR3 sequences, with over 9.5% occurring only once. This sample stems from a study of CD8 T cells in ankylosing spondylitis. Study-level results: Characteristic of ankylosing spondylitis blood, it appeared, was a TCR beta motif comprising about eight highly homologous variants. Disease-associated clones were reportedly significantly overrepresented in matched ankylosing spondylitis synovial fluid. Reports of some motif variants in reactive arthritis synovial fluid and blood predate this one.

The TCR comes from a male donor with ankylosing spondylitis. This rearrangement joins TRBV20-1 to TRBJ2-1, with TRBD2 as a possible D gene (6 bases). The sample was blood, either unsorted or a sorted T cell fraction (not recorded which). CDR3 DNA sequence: TGCAGTGCTAGGGGGAGGCCCTCTTACAATGAGCAGTTCTTC. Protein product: CSARGRPSYNEQFF.